This TCR beta chain was observed in a study of T-cell reconstitution after alpha-beta-depleted transplantation in children. Trimming took 5 bases from V and 2 from J; bases not matched to a gene: 6. This CDR3 has 14 residues. Germline V gene lookup returns CDR1 MNHEY and CDR2 SMNVEV (reference sequence). This clonotype was seen many times. During its preparation, the TCRbeta library received unique molecular identifiers. Via MiXCR, TCRdb re-called the PCR reads, giving one row per CDR3 protein. The sample contains hundreds of thousands of distinct CDR3 sequences, roughly a tenth of which appear only once.

The specimen was PBMCs from the stem cell graft donor, collected from the stem cell graft. The receptor comes from a human donor who donated a stem cell graft to a child with acute myeloid leukemia. The chain uses TRBV27 and TRBJ2-7; 7 bases are shared with TRBD1. This CDR3 is CASSPTGMPYEQYF. The CDR3 region has the DNA TGTGCCAGCAGTCCGACAGGGATGCCCTACGAGCAGTACTTC.